Listed here are 3 T cell receptor beta chains from one sample, sequenced in a study of response to subunit inactivated influenza vaccine. TCRdb reprocessed the RT-PCR reads with MiXCR, giving one entry per CDR3 protein. Altogether about 500,000 distinct CDR3 sequences are present, approximately 16% being singletons, with the ten largest covering less than 4%. The material sequenced was CD4+ T cells sorted from PBMCs, taken approximately 25 months after vaccination. These receptors were taken from a man aged 50-75 years who received an inactivated influenza vaccine.

The chain links TRBV4-1 to TRBJ2-2; 9 nucleotides line up with TRBD2. Germline assignment: CDR1 MGHRA and CDR2 YSYEKL. CDR3 size: 19 residues. The J segment lost 6 bases and the V segment lost 1 base, leaving 15 bases of the junction unmatched. For the CDR3, the DNA is TGCGCCAGCAGCCAAGGTACCCGGGGTAGCGGGAGAGGAGCCGGGGAGCTGTTTTTT. This codes for CASSQGTRGSGRGAGELFF.

This clonotype has a handful of counts. The V call is TRBV7-2, the J call TRBJ2-1; 11 nucleotides line up with TRBD2. The germline gives CDR1 SGHTA, CDR2 FQGNSA. V dropped 5 bases and J dropped 8; count of bases not matched to a gene: 8. The CDR3 is 15 amino acids. The CDR3, as DNA: TGTGCCAGCAGCCCGAGGGGGGGACTAGCGGATGAGCAGTTCTTC. This sequence encodes CASSPRGGLADEQFF.

This clonotype turned up a few times. This sequence joins TRBV7-9 and TRBJ2-1; tentatively, D is TRBD2 (6 bases). This CDR3 contains 15 residues. V was pared by 5 bases and J by 3 bases, with 14 bases between. CDR1 and CDR2 from the germline V gene are SEHNR and FQNEAQ (reference sequence). This CDR3 is CASSPQGLLYNEQFF. Written as DNA, the CDR3 is TGTGCCAGCAGCCCCCAGGGACTCCTCTACAATGAGCAGTTCTTC. The full variable domain, completed using reference TRBV7-9 and TRBJ2-1, is DTGVSQNPRHKITKRGQNVTFRCDPISEHNRLYWYRQTLGQGPEFLTYFQNEAQLEKSRLLSDRFSAERPKGSFSTLEIQRTEQGDSAMYLCASSPQGLLYNEQFFGPGTRLTVL.